The clone carrying this T cell receptor (beta chain) occurred many times. The antigen remains unidentified. Certain patients were not enrolled. These were patients with other autoimmune diseases, uncontrolled infections, pregnancy or lactation. The data stem from a study of Graves' ophthalmopathy and Graves' hyperthyroidism. Germline V lookup: CDR1 DFQATT, CDR2 SNEGSKA (reference sequence). V trimming: 1 base; J trimming: 3 bases; junction bases outside the gene matches: 5. The CDR3 consists of 14 residues. For repertoire sequencing, the TCR beta CDR3 regions were amplified from RNA transcripts. Scientists carried out first-round RT-PCR using HTBI primers and then a second-round multiplex PCR. From the multiplex PCR reads, TCRdb called clonotypes with MiXCR, one entry per CDR3 protein. The sample holds more than 300,000 distinct CDR3 sequences, 15% seen once. Study-level results: Ophthalmopathy progression was predicted by the model at 70.59% sensitivity and roughly 72% specificity.

Sequenced: peripheral blood. The receptor comes from a woman under 30 with stable Graves' hyperthyroidism. This sequence joins TRBV20-1 and TRBJ2-5, with 7 bases lining up with TRBD2. The CDR3 spells CSARVGGAKETQYF. Written as DNA, the CDR3 is TGCAGTGCTAGAGTGGGAGGGGCAAAAGAGACCCAGTACTTC.